Listed below are T cell receptor beta chains from one sample, sequenced in a study of CD8 T cells in ankylosing spondylitis. TCRdb reanalysed the 5' RACE reads using MiXCR and keeps one entry per CDR3 protein. This sample yields a few hundred thousand distinct CDR3 sequences, of which 6.5% to 10% are seen a single time; roughly 15% belongs to the top ten. Sequencing was carried out using blood, either unsorted or a sorted T cell fraction (not recorded which). Receptor source: a male donor with ankylosing spondylitis. The CDR3 runs from the conserved cysteine through the conserved F or W. Rows give clone size only sometimes, using once, few, many, or a class for an expanded clone.

V | length | size | CDR3
TRBV3-1 | 14 | . | CASSQGYKGPGQYF
TRBV19 | 13 | . | CASKVQGTNGYTF
TRBV24-1 | 12 | . | CATSSFGYEQYF
TRBV7-9 | 13 | many | CASSLEGNSPLHF
TRBV12-5 | 18 | . | CASGSSPGAGMSTDTQYF
TRBV30 | 15 | few | CAWSRGTNSNQPQHF
TRBV5-1 | 15 | many | CASSVLAGDADTQYF
TRBV10-2 | 14 | many | CASSDWQGLETQYF
TRBV7-2 | 13 | few | CASSVYRTGELFF
TRBV2 | 13 | many | CASIPAGANTQYF
TRBV7-2 | 16 | . | CASSALAAPLPHEQFF
TRBV3-1 | 15 | few | CASSQGLAGEETQYF
TRBV5-1 | 14 | . | CASSFRDRDYEQYF
TRBV27 | 15 | . | CASSLFGTTPYEQYF
TRBV20-1 | 14 | . | CSALGLAGGYEQYF
TRBV7-4 | 23 | medium-sized | CASSLGGTGGFWNNNPSGNTIYF
TRBV5-1 | 14 | . | CASSRGIRSDTQYF
TRBV5-1 | 19 | . | CASSLLGQGRPFHLNEQFF
TRBV5-1 | 15 | many | CASSLDPAGQETQYF
TRBV20-1 | 13 | many | CSASLTGFSEAFF
TRBV27 | 14 | few | CASSKYSGANVLTF
TRBV18 | 16 | . | CASSQRGTGFYNEQFF
TRBV5-5 | 16 | . | CASSPSLAGAVDTQYF
TRBV12-3/TRBV12-4 | 15 | many | CASRAGGRRGYEQYF
TRBV7-2 | 15 | . | CASSEQGGGNQPQHF
TRBV9 | 13 | few | CASNVGEGDTQYF
TRBV20-1 | 13 | few | CSASPSSYNEQFF
TRBV7-3 | 16 | few | CASSFRLGLNINTQYF
TRBV28 | 19 | . | CATQKRGHQTSFTYNEQFF
TRBV20-1 | 15 | . | CSARPLAGGLNEQFF
TRBV7-9 | 11 | few | CASSSGRPLHF
TRBV18 | 13 | few | CASSPGQGVEAFF
TRBV29-1 | 12 | many | CSVVPDTYEQYF
TRBV7-6 | 16 | . | CASSPRTSGRPDTQYF
TRBV12-3/TRBV12-4 | 13 | . | CASGGGPYNEQFF
TRBV9 | 15 | . | CASSAGGPTANEQFF
TRBV20-1 | 16 | few | CSARLLLAGFSYEQYF
TRBV13 | 18 | few | CASSLASGRALSYNEQFF
TRBV21-1 | 18 | many | CASSLRRTPPRVPYEQYF
TRBV27 | 19 | many | CASSLGNPGQSSYNSPLHF
TRBV20-1 | 12 | many | CSAGSSYNEQFF
TRBV5-1 | 16 | . | CASSSRRTSGINEQFF
TRBV5-1 | 14 | . | CASSVQKNTGELFF
TRBV6-2/TRBV6-3 | 13 | many | CASRTQSTGELFF
TRBV10-3 | 13 | few | CAIGGEAKNIQYF
TRBV27 | 15 | many | CASSLRGSSYNEQFF
TRBV12-3/TRBV12-4 | 13 | many | CASSSGLYNEQFF
TRBV10-3 | 16 | . | CAISVGSPLATDTQYF
TRBV29-1 | 11 | few | CSGLGYGVYTF
TRBV7-9 | 15 | . | CASSLASASTDTQYF
TRBV4-3 | 14 | many | CASSQAVKDTEAFF
TRBV5-5 | 12 | . | CASSFLHNEQFF
TRBV10-3 | 18 | few | CAISTTSGRDEKPYEQYF
TRBV15 | 15 | . | CATSVELRLTDTQYF
TRBV11-2 | 13 | few | CASSVPGLETQYF
TRBV20-1 | 16 | many | CSAPTSGDITAYEQYF
TRBV10-1 | 14 | . | CASTPGQNNSPLHF